In its sample, the clone carrying this TCR beta chain was seen once. Its antigen is unidentified. The data originate from a study of OX40 agonist ivuxolimab in advanced cancers. Whole-study findings and limits: No determination was made of the antigen specificity of the expanded peripheral T cells.

The V end lost 1 base, the J end lost 1 base, and 9 bases lay between the germline ends. This CDR3 is 15 amino acids long. The germline CDR1 and CDR2 sequences are KGHSH and LQKENI. Assay: immunoSEQ multiplex PCR; the TCRdb copy retains only in-frame clones and omits some. The profile shows about 53,000 clones, 80% to 90% of them singletons. The source was CD4+ or CD8+ T cells sorted from blood, collected in a trial of the OX40 agonist ivuxolimab. The clonotype comes from an adult with an advanced solid tumor such as melanoma, head and neck, liver or kidney cancer. The chain employs TRBV18 and TRBJ2-3; D tentatively reads TRBD1 or TRBD2 (5 bases each). The CDR3 region has the DNA TGTGCCAGCTCACCACAGGGGACCCGCACAGATACGCAGTATTTT. Amino acids: CASSPQGTRTDTQYF.